Following are 28 T cell receptor beta chains from one sample sequenced in a study of spatial heterogeneity in lung cancer (dated by TCRdb to about 2019). The sample's time point label is to be understood as: sample taken at primary tumor resection. Whole RNA extracted from tumor and nontumor lung tissue, or from cryopreserved PBMC samples, was used for TCR sequencing without cell sorting. Libraries were made using 5' RACE. The sequencing machine was a NextSeq 500. TCRdb took the public reads, trimmed them with fastp at Q25, ran MiXCR for clone calling and kept in-frame beta chains. Rows are unified per CDR3 protein, each entry keeping the most common DNA and genes. This sample gives a few thousand distinct CDR3 sequences in total; about 22% of them show up just once. 20% to 25% of the sample is held by the ten biggest clonotypes. This specimen consisted of normal lung tissue next to the tumor, obtained at surgery. These receptors were obtained from a female donor with early-stage non-small cell lung cancer.

The table lists this clonotype with many counts. Found in a library prepared for alpha chains, this beta chain is an off-target read, and its abundance has little meaning. V is TRBV4-3 and J is TRBJ2-7; 7 bases are a match to TRBD1. The CDR3 is 15 residues long. Germline V gene data show CDR1 as LGHNA and CDR2 as YSLEER. J was trimmed by 3 bases and V by 4 bases; bases with no gene match: 9. The CDR3 loop reads CASSLDRDPIYEQYF. CDR3 DNA sequence: TGCGCCAGCAGCCTCGACAGGGACCCTATCTACGAGCAGTACTTC.

This clonotype was detected only a few times. This beta chain is off target for a library built for alpha chains, so its abundance means little. This sequence joins TRBV5-1 and TRBJ2-7; D not certain. Per the germline V gene, CDR1 is SGHRS and CDR2 is YFSETQ. The CDR3 is 12 residues long. V was cut by 0 bases and J by 9 bases, with 10 bases left in between. In DNA form, the CDR3 reads TGCGCCAGCAGCTTGGAGGGTGCCGGGCAGTACTTC. It encodes CASSLEGAGQYF.

In its sample, this clonotype ranks as medium-sized (0.01 to 0.1%). The library was built for alpha chains, so this beta chain is an off-target read and its size means little. The J gene is TRBJ1-5, the V gene TRBV20-1; a possible D gene is TRBD1 (5 bases). Per germline, CDR1 DFQATT and CDR2 SNEGSKA (reference sequence). This CDR3 comprises 15 residues. V was pared by 0 bases and J by 5 bases, with 14 bases between. CDR3 sequence: CSARDWGRVDQPQHF. The CDR3 nucleotides read TGCAGTGCTAGAGATTGGGGGAGGGTGGATCAGCCCCAGCATTTT.

Note on this clonotype: A library prepared for alpha chains yielded this beta chain as an off-target read; its size is of little meaning. The CDR3 DNA is TGCGCCAGCAGCTTTAATCAAGAGACCCAGTACTTC. This codes for CASSFNQETQYF. The chain carries TRBV5-1 and TRBJ2-5; D gene uncertain. The CDR3 is 12 residues long. The V gene's germline CDR1 is SGHRS and CDR2 YFSETQ. Trimming took off 2 bases at V and 2 bases at J, with 4 bases between the two ends.

This clonotype is categorized as medium-sized. This beta chain came through as a stray read in a library set up for alpha chains, and its size says little. J is TRBJ2-7 and V is TRBV20-1; possibly TRBD1 for D (6 bases). The CDR3 covers 14 residues. The germline CDR1 and CDR2 sequences are DFQATT and SNEGSKA (reference sequence). V lost 0 bases, J lost 7 bases, and 16 bases lay in between. The CDR3 protein is CSARDLNRVDEQYF. The CDR3 nucleotides read TGCAGTGCTAGAGACCTTAACAGGGTTGATGAGCAGTACTTC.

This clonotype rates as medium-sized. This beta chain is off target for a library built for alpha chains, so its abundance means little. The chain employs TRBV29-1 and TRBJ2-5; no reliable D call. The germline CDR1 and CDR2 sequences are SQVTM and ANQGSEA. Trimming shortened V by 3 bases and J by 10 bases, and 12 bases separated the two germline ends. CDR3 length: 11 residues. CDR3: CSVDSSLGQYF. In DNA form, the CDR3 reads TGCAGCGTTGACTCCAGTTTGGGCCAGTACTTC.

This clonotype was found many times. In a library made to pick up alpha chains, this beta chain is a stray read with a size that means little. This sequence joins TRBV14 and TRBJ2-5; D not certain. CDR1 and CDR2 from the germline V gene are SGHDN and FVKESK. This CDR3 is built from 15 residues. Trimming pared 1 base from V and 1 base from J, leaving 10 bases between. The CDR3 is CASSQGIHFQETQYF. The CDR3 DNA reads as TGTGCCAGCAGCCAAGGTATCCATTTCCAAGAGACCCAGTACTTC.

This clonotype is deemed medium-sized (0.01 to 0.1%). A library made for alpha chains picked up this beta chain off target, so its size means little. The chain links TRBV29-1 to TRBJ1-2; 8 positions agree with TRBD1. The CDR3 runs to 13 residues. V trimming: 5 bases; J trimming: 4 bases; junction bases outside the gene matches: 6. Germline V lookup: CDR1 SQVTM, CDR2 ANQGSEA. This CDR3 is CSVRTGTVYGYTF. The CDR3 coding sequence is TGCAGCGTTCGGACAGGGACCGTCTATGGCTACACCTTC.

With respect to this clonotype: The library was designed around alpha chains, so this beta chain is a stray read whose abundance carries little weight. V gene TRBV29-1 combines with J gene TRBJ2-4; a weak D match, TRBD2 (6 bases). CDR1 and CDR2 from the germline V gene are SQVTM and ANQGSEA. CDR3 length equals 13 residues. The V and J ends lost 0 bases and 13 bases respectively, with 16 bases between them. The CDR3 region is CSVEEPGAYSQYF. The CDR3 DNA sequence: TGCAGCGTTGAAGAGCCGGGAGCCTACTCACAGTACTTC.

By its share, this clonotype is medium-sized (0.01 to 0.1%). Little can be read into the size of this beta chain, an off-target read in a library designed for alpha chains. This chain joins TRBV5-1 and TRBJ2-7; 8 positions match TRBD2. Germline CDR1 SGHRS, CDR2 YFSETQ. This CDR3 is built from 14 residues. V dropped 5 bases and J dropped 0; count of bases not matched to a gene: 4. In DNA, the CDR3 is TGCGCCAGCAGTTCAAGCGGGAGCTCCTACGAGCAGTACTTC. Encoded protein: CASSSSGSSYEQYF.

By share, this clonotype counts as medium-sized. Within a library made for alpha chains, this beta chain is off target, and its count is uninformative. The gene calls are TRBV11-2 and TRBJ2-7; D gene ambiguous. The length of the CDR3 is 13 residues. Germline CDR1 is SGHAT and CDR2 is FQNNGV. Deletions cut 2 bases from V and 3 bases from J, with 8 bases between. The CDR3 sequence: CASSLMAGYEQYF. In DNA form, the CDR3 reads TGTGCCAGCAGCTTAATGGCTGGCTACGAGCAGTACTTC.

This clonotype is classed as medium-sized. This beta chain is off target for a library built for alpha chains, so its abundance means little. V gene TRBV20-1 combines with J gene TRBJ1-2, with D hard to call. V shed 5 bases and J shed 6 bases, with 16 bases lying between them. CDR1 is DFQATT and CDR2 is SNEGSKA in the germline V gene (reference sequence). The CDR3 length is 13 residues. The CDR3 loop reads CSAPGRPSNGYTF. In nucleotides, the CDR3 is TGCAGTGCTCCCGGCAGACCTTCTAATGGCTACACCTTC.

Concerning this clonotype itself: The size of this beta chain means little, since it is a stray read in a library made for alpha chains. The chain couples TRBV3-1 to TRBJ2-4; D unresolved. Per germline, CDR1 LGHDT and CDR2 YNNKEL (reference sequence). V lost 1 base and J lost 0, with 4 bases in between. The CDR3 has 14 amino acids. The CDR3 DNA sequence: TGTGCCAGCAGCCAAGGAATAGCCAAAAACATTCAGTACTTC. Its translation is CASSQGIAKNIQYF.

The sample holds many counts of this clonotype. Found in a library prepared for alpha chains, this beta chain is an off-target read, and its abundance has little meaning. The chain joins TRBV29-1 to TRBJ2-1; D possibly uses TRBD1 or TRBD2 (7 bases each). V was pared by 8 bases and J by 5 bases, with 19 bases between. The CDR3 loop spans 14 amino acids. Per the germline V gene, CDR1 is SQVTM and CDR2 is ANQGSEA. In DNA, the CDR3 is TGCAGCTTCCTCGGGGGGACAGCCAACAATGAGCAGTTCTTC. As protein: CSFLGGTANNEQFF.

This clonotype is medium-sized by share. Being off target in a library aimed at alpha chains, this beta chain has a size of little meaning. The gene calls are TRBV28 and TRBJ2-1; D is undetermined. V was shortened by 6 bases and J by 4 bases, with 7 bases between the two germline ends. In germline, CDR1 is MDHEN, CDR2 SYDVKM. This CDR3 is 12 amino acids long. The chain's CDR3 is CASSRSYNEQFF. For the CDR3, the DNA is TGTGCCAGCAGCCGTAGTTACAATGAGCAGTTCTTC.

By share of the sample, this clonotype is medium-sized. This beta chain is a stray read from a library made for alpha chains; its abundance is not meaningful. The chain links TRBV12-3 or TRBV12-4 to TRBJ2-5; TRBD2 might be the D (6 bases). Trimming removed 6 bases from V and 5 bases from J, with 13 bases in between. The CDR3 covers 13 residues. The CDR3 reads CASSLPEGETQYF. The CDR3 DNA follows: TGTGCCAGCAGCTTACCGGAGGGTGAGACCCAGTACTTC.

Of note for this clonotype: This beta chain came through as a stray read in a library set up for alpha chains, and its size says little. The chain employs TRBV10-3 and TRBJ2-7, with D possibly TRBD2 on 6 matching bases. The CDR3 sequence is 13 residues long. Germline lookup yields CDR1 ENHRY and CDR2 SYGVKD. V lost 2 bases and J lost 3, with 8 bases in between. DNA for the CDR3: TGTGCCATCAGTGAGGACGGGAGCTACGAGCAGTACTTC. Protein: CAISEDGSYEQYF.

This clonotype was seen ten or more times. This beta chain is a stray read from a library made for alpha chains; its abundance is not meaningful. The chain employs TRBV6-2 or TRBV6-3 and TRBJ1-1; D gene ambiguous. Trimming took off 10 bases at V and 6 bases at J, with 15 bases between the two ends. Germline loops: CDR1 MNHEY, CDR2 SVGEGT. The length of the CDR3 is 12 residues. The CDR3 loop is CATAMRLAEAFF. The CDR3 DNA is TGTGCCACTGCCATGAGGTTGGCTGAAGCTTTCTTT.

In this sample, this clonotype is medium-sized (0.01 to 0.1%). As an off-target read in a library built for alpha chains, this beta chain has a frequency of little significance. J is TRBJ2-4 and V is TRBV2, with TRBD1 as a possible D gene (5 bases). CDR1 and CDR2 from the germline V gene are SNHLY and FYNNEI. The V gene lost 5 bases and the J gene lost 1 base, with 12 bases spanning the gap. The CDR3 contains 15 residues. The CDR3 DNA reads TGTGCCAGCAGTTCCCTTAGGGGTGCCAAAAACATTCAGTACTTC. It translates to CASSSLRGAKNIQYF.

By share of the sample, this clonotype is medium-sized. This beta chain was picked up by a library intended for alpha chains and is off target, so its count carries little meaning. The chain recombines TRBV3-1 with TRBJ2-3, with D unresolved. V dropped 4 bases and J dropped 6 bases, with 17 bases sitting between them. Germline CDR1 reads LGHDT; CDR2 reads YNNKEL (reference sequence). There are 15 residues in the CDR3. The CDR3 sequence is CASSPTQGRYDTQYF. In DNA form, the CDR3 reads TGTGCCAGCAGCCCGACGCAAGGGCGTTATGATACGCAGTATTTT.

This clonotype was counted a few times. With the library built for alpha chains, this beta chain is off target and its frequency is not meaningful. The rearrangement uses TRBV20-1 and TRBJ1-1; no clear D. Looked up from germline, CDR1 is DFQATT and CDR2 is SNEGSKA (reference sequence). Deletions cut 3 bases from V and 6 bases from J, with 8 bases between. This CDR3 is built from 11 residues. The CDR3 sequence is CSASSTAEAFF. Here the CDR3 DNA reads TGCAGTGCTAGTTCAACGGCTGAAGCTTTCTTT.

In its sample, this clonotype is medium-sized. As an off-target read in a library built for alpha chains, this beta chain has a frequency of little significance. The genes are TRBV28 and TRBJ1-3; D gene uncertain. In germline, CDR1 is MDHEN, CDR2 SYDVKM. The CDR3 is 15 amino acids. Between the trimmed V and J ends, which lost 7 bases and 2 bases, there was a span of 15 bases. CDR3 amino acids: CASTPPRNTGNTIYF. CDR3 sequence (DNA): TGTGCCAGCACGCCCCCCAGGAACACTGGAAACACCATATATTTT. The full variable domain, its missing parts supplied by reference TRBV28 and TRBJ1-3, is DVKVTQSSRYLVKRTGEKVFLECVQDMDHENMFWYRQDPGLGLRLIYFSYDVKMKEKGDIPEGYSVSREKKERFSLILESASTNQTSMYLCASTPPRNTGNTIYFGEGSWLTVV.

In the case of this clonotype: The size of this beta chain means little, since it is a stray read in a library made for alpha chains. The V and J genes are TRBV5-1 and TRBJ1-6; 7 nucleotides align to TRBD1. Germline V gene lookup returns CDR1 SGHRS and CDR2 YFSETQ. The CDR3 spans 14 residues. Trimming cost V 4 bases and J 10 bases; bases outside gene matches: 8. The CDR3 nucleotides are TGCGCCAGCAGCCCTAACAGGGGCCGCTCACCCCTCCACTTT. Its translation: CASSPNRGRSPLHF.

In this sample, this clonotype turned up many times. For a library built for alpha chains, this beta chain is a stray read; little rests on its size. This chain joins TRBV20-1 and TRBJ2-1; no reliable D call. The CDR3 covers 14 residues. The V gene's germline CDR1 is DFQATT and CDR2 SNEGSKA (reference sequence). Deletions cut 3 bases from V and 2 bases from J, with 11 bases between. CDR3 bases: TGCAGTGCTAGGCCCCCCATGACCTACAATGAGCAGTTCTTC. It translates to CSARPPMTYNEQFF.

To note about this clonotype: This beta chain was picked up by a library intended for alpha chains and is off target, so its count carries little meaning. The gene calls are TRBV20-1 and TRBJ2-7; D is possibly TRBD1 or TRBD2 (5 bases each). Germline-derived CDR1 and CDR2 are DFQATT and SNEGSKA (reference sequence). V was trimmed by 0 bases and J by 1 base, leaving 10 bases between them. There are 14 residues in the CDR3. Here the CDR3 DNA reads TGCAGTGCTAGAGATCCGGGACGGTCCTACGAGCAGTACTTC. Its translation is CSARDPGRSYEQYF.

This clonotype was recorded at least ten times. This beta chain lies outside the target of a library built for alpha chains; its clone size means little. The CDR3 protein is CSASQGETQYF. The CDR3 DNA is TGCAGTGCCAGCCAGGGGGAGACCCAGTACTTC. V gene TRBV20-1 combines with J gene TRBJ2-5, with D perhaps matching TRBD1 (6 bases). CDR3 length equals 11 residues. Trimming left V 6 bases short and J 5 bases short, with 10 bases between. CDR1 DFQATT and CDR2 SNEGSKA come from the germline V gene (reference sequence).

To note about this clonotype: Being off target in a library aimed at alpha chains, this beta chain has a size of little meaning. This sequence joins TRBV4-1 and TRBJ1-2; D is uncertain. V was shortened by 1 base and J by 1 base, with 13 bases between the two germline ends. Germline CDR1 MGHRA, CDR2 YSYEKL. The CDR3 totals 16 residues. The CDR3 bases are TGCGCCAGCAGCCAAGTCTTCTGGGCCGGTAACTATGGCTACACCTTC. Translation: CASSQVFWAGNYGYTF.

Concerning this clonotype itself: For a library built for alpha chains, this beta chain is a stray read; little rests on its size. The CDR3 loop is CSAFTGGSYEQYF. The CDR3, as DNA: TGCAGTGCATTTACAGGGGGATCCTACGAGCAGTACTTC. This rearrangement joins TRBV20-1 to TRBJ2-7; 8 bases fit TRBD1. V gave up 6 bases and J gave up 1 base; unmatched junction bases: 5. Germline V gene lookup returns CDR1 DFQATT and CDR2 SNEGSKA (reference sequence). The CDR3 runs to 13 residues.